This is a list of T cell receptor beta chains from one sample in a study of CD8+CD57+ T cells in acquired aplastic anemia. TCRdb re-called the reads through MiXCR, storing one row per CDR3 protein. The table lists about 160,000 distinct CDR3 sequences, 71% of them singletons. Source material: sorted CD4+, CD8+, or CD8+CD57+ T cells (not recorded which) from PBMCs. The receptors were sampled from a human donor with aplastic anemia. Both conserved end residues are part of each CDR3. Fields, in order: J gene, clone size, CDR3 length, V gene, D gene, CDR3 DNA, CDR3 protein. A D gene is named only where the DNA matches it firmly. Rows give clone size only sometimes, using once, few, many, or a class for an expanded clone.

J gene: TRBJ2-5
clone size: NA
CDR3 length: 15
V gene: TRBV15
D gene: TRBD1
CDR3 DNA: TGTGCCACCAGCAGAGATTCAGGGGGCGGGGAGACCCAGTACTTC
CDR3 protein: CATSRDSGGGETQYF

J gene: TRBJ2-7
clone size: NA
CDR3 length: 12
V gene: TRBV7-9
D gene: NA
CDR3 DNA: TGTGCCAGCAGCTTAGATTTTACCGAGCAGTACTTC
CDR3 protein: CASSLDFTEQYF

J gene: TRBJ2-7
clone size: NA
CDR3 length: 16
V gene: TRBV5-1
D gene: NA
CDR3 DNA: TGCGCCAGCAGCCCTAACCCGAATTCAAGTCCGGGAGAGCAGTACTTC
CDR3 protein: CASSPNPNSSPGEQYF

J gene: TRBJ2-5
clone size: NA
CDR3 length: 13
V gene: TRBV24-1
D gene: TRBD2
CDR3 DNA: TGTGCCACTGGGACTAGCGGGAGAGAGACCCAGTACTTC
CDR3 protein: CATGTSGRETQYF

J gene: TRBJ1-6
clone size: NA
CDR3 length: 15
V gene: TRBV19
D gene: NA
CDR3 DNA: TGTGCCAGTATCGAATCGGGGGTCTATAATTCACCCCTCCACTTT
CDR3 protein: CASIESGVYNSPLHF

J gene: TRBJ2-7
clone size: medium-sized
CDR3 length: 14
V gene: TRBV11-3
D gene: TRBD2
CDR3 DNA: TGTGCCAGCAGCTTAGGACTAGCGGCCTACGAGCAGTACTTC
CDR3 protein: CASSLGLAAYEQYF

J gene: TRBJ1-6
clone size: NA
CDR3 length: 15
V gene: TRBV15
D gene: NA
CDR3 DNA: TGTGCCACCAGCAGAGATTCGGACAGCCCTTCACCCCTCCACTTT
CDR3 protein: CATSRDSDSPSPLHF

J gene: TRBJ1-2
clone size: few
CDR3 length: 13
V gene: TRBV25-1
D gene: TRBD1
CDR3 DNA: TGTGCCAGCAGACAGGGGCAGAGCTATGGCTACACCTTC
CDR3 protein: CASRQGQSYGYTF

J gene: TRBJ2-1
clone size: many
CDR3 length: 16
V gene: TRBV10-2
D gene: TRBD2
CDR3 DNA: TGCGCCAGCAGTGAAATGAAAGGACTAGAATACAATGAGCAGTTCTTC
CDR3 protein: CASSEMKGLEYNEQFF

J gene: TRBJ2-5
clone size: NA
CDR3 length: 14
V gene: TRBV7-9
D gene: NA
CDR3 DNA: TGTGCCAGCAGCTTTATGCAGAACCAAGAGACCCAGTACTTC
CDR3 protein: CASSFMQNQETQYF

J gene: TRBJ1-1
clone size: NA
CDR3 length: 14
V gene: TRBV7-2
D gene: NA
CDR3 DNA: TGTGCCAGCACCAAACAGGGCCTAAACACTGAAGCTTTCTTT
CDR3 protein: CASTKQGLNTEAFF

J gene: TRBJ1-3
clone size: NA
CDR3 length: 14
V gene: TRBV10-2
D gene: NA
CDR3 DNA: TGCGCCAGCAGAGAGCAGGGGTCAGGAAACACCATATATTTT
CDR3 protein: CASREQGSGNTIYF

J gene: TRBJ1-6
clone size: few
CDR3 length: 13
V gene: TRBV10-3
D gene: NA
CDR3 DNA: TGTGCCATCAGGGGACAAGGTACTTCACCCCTCCACTTT
CDR3 protein: CAIRGQGTSPLHF

J gene: TRBJ2-3
clone size: NA
CDR3 length: 16
V gene: TRBV7-7
D gene: TRBD1
CDR3 DNA: TGTGCTAGCAGCTTAGATCGGACAGGGGAGGGAGATACGCAGTATTTT
CDR3 protein: CASSLDRTGEGDTQYF

J gene: TRBJ2-3
clone size: NA
CDR3 length: 13
V gene: TRBV25-1
D gene: NA
CDR3 DNA: TGTGCCAGCAGTGAATCGATAGGGAAAACGCAGTATTTT
CDR3 protein: CASSESIGKTQYF

J gene: TRBJ1-2
clone size: NA
CDR3 length: 17
V gene: TRBV5-1
D gene: NA
CDR3 DNA: TGCGCCAGCAGCTTGTGGGGGTGGAGGAAGGACGTTTGGGGCTACACCTTC
CDR3 protein: CASSLWGWRKDVWGYTF

J gene: TRBJ2-7
clone size: few
CDR3 length: 13
V gene: TRBV5-1
D gene: NA
CDR3 DNA: TGCGCCAGCAGCTTGGAGGGTTCCTACGAGCAGTACTTC
CDR3 protein: CASSLEGSYEQYF

J gene: TRBJ2-3
clone size: NA
CDR3 length: 16
V gene: TRBV20-1
D gene: TRBD2
CDR3 DNA: TGCAGTGCAAACGGACTAGCGGGGGGGCAGGGAGATACGCAGTATTTT
CDR3 protein: CSANGLAGGQGDTQYF

J gene: TRBJ2-3
clone size: NA
CDR3 length: 13
V gene: TRBV29-1
D gene: NA
CDR3 DNA: TGCAGCACCTGCATGGGGACCACAGATACGCAGTATTTT
CDR3 protein: CSTCMGTTDTQYF

J gene: TRBJ1-1
clone size: once
CDR3 length: 13
V gene: TRBV5-6
D gene: NA
CDR3 DNA: TGTGCCAGCAGCCCGTGGCGCAACACTGAAGCTTTCTTT
CDR3 protein: CASSPWRNTEAFF

J gene: TRBJ2-5
clone size: NA
CDR3 length: 15
V gene: TRBV7-2
D gene: TRBD2
CDR3 DNA: TGTGCCAGCAGCCCCGGGACTAGCCTCCGAGAGACCCAGTACTTC
CDR3 protein: CASSPGTSLRETQYF

J gene: TRBJ2-7
clone size: once
CDR3 length: 18
V gene: TRBV9
D gene: NA
CDR3 DNA: TGTGCCAGCAGCGTAGGCCAGGGGGCAGCGGGAGGCACCTACGAGCAGTACTTC
CDR3 protein: CASSVGQGAAGGTYEQYF

J gene: TRBJ2-2
clone size: NA
CDR3 length: 15
V gene: TRBV6-5
D gene: NA
CDR3 DNA: TGTGCCAGCAGTCCGCCGGGACTCCCCCCCGGGAAGCTGTTTTTT
CDR3 protein: CASSPPGLPPGKLFF

J gene: TRBJ2-7
clone size: NA
CDR3 length: 13
V gene: TRBV29-1
D gene: NA
CDR3 DNA: TGCAGCGTTGGAGGGGTGGGTTCCTACGAGCAGTACTTC
CDR3 protein: CSVGGVGSYEQYF

J gene: TRBJ1-1
clone size: NA
CDR3 length: 13
V gene: TRBV7-9
D gene: NA
CDR3 DNA: TGTGCCAGCAGCTTAGGGGGAGTCGCTGAAGCTTTCTTT
CDR3 protein: CASSLGGVAEAFF

J gene: TRBJ1-1
clone size: NA
CDR3 length: 14
V gene: TRBV12-3/TRBV12-4
D gene: NA
CDR3 DNA: TGTGCCAGCAGCCGAGGGGGGTCGAACACTGAAGCTTTCTTT
CDR3 protein: CASSRGGSNTEAFF

J gene: TRBJ2-1
clone size: once
CDR3 length: 15
V gene: TRBV7-2
D gene: TRBD2
CDR3 DNA: TGTGCCAGCAGCTTAGAAACTAGCGGTCACAATGAGCAGTTCTTC
CDR3 protein: CASSLETSGHNEQFF

J gene: TRBJ2-7
clone size: few
CDR3 length: 13
V gene: TRBV20-1
D gene: NA
CDR3 DNA: TGCAGTGCTAGCCCAGGGAGGACCTACGAGCAGTACTTC
CDR3 protein: CSASPGRTYEQYF

J gene: TRBJ1-5
clone size: NA
CDR3 length: 14
V gene: TRBV19
D gene: NA
CDR3 DNA: TGTGCCAGTACCCCTGAGGGAAAAGTCAAGCCCCAGCATTTT
CDR3 protein: CASTPEGKVKPQHF

J gene: TRBJ2-7
clone size: once
CDR3 length: 15
V gene: TRBV7-3
D gene: NA
CDR3 DNA: TGTGCCAGCAGCGTTGGGGGGATAGGCTCCTACGAGCAGTACTTC
CDR3 protein: CASSVGGIGSYEQYF

J gene: TRBJ2-6
clone size: NA
CDR3 length: 17
V gene: TRBV20-1
D gene: NA
CDR3 DNA: TGCAGTGCCCCTCCCCCTTGGGGGTCCTCTGGGGCCAACGTCCTGACTTTC
CDR3 protein: CSAPPPWGSSGANVLTF

J gene: TRBJ2-1
clone size: NA
CDR3 length: 14
V gene: TRBV20-1
D gene: NA
CDR3 DNA: TGCAGTGCTAGACTGCGCTACTCCTACAATGAGCAGTTCTTC
CDR3 protein: CSARLRYSYNEQFF

J gene: TRBJ2-1
clone size: NA
CDR3 length: 16
V gene: TRBV10-3
D gene: NA
CDR3 DNA: TGTGCCACCAGTGATTTGGTCGGGAGCTCCTACAATGAGCAGTTCTTC
CDR3 protein: CATSDLVGSSYNEQFF

J gene: TRBJ1-2
clone size: once
CDR3 length: 14
V gene: TRBV12-3/TRBV12-4
D gene: NA
CDR3 DNA: TGTGCCAGCAGTTTAGCAGGGGACTTTTATGGCTACACCTTC
CDR3 protein: CASSLAGDFYGYTF

J gene: TRBJ2-5
clone size: few
CDR3 length: 13
V gene: TRBV7-9
D gene: NA
CDR3 DNA: TGTGCCAGCAGGCCCCGGGAGTTTGAGACCCAGTACTTC
CDR3 protein: CASRPREFETQYF

J gene: TRBJ2-1
clone size: NA
CDR3 length: 17
V gene: TRBV9
D gene: NA
CDR3 DNA: TGTGCCAGCAGCGTAGCTACGCTGGGGATTTCCTACAATGAGCAGTTCTTC
CDR3 protein: CASSVATLGISYNEQFF

J gene: TRBJ2-1
clone size: NA
CDR3 length: 17
V gene: TRBV25-1
D gene: NA
CDR3 DNA: TGTGCCAGCAGTGAAAGGAGGGGTCGGGCTAACTACAATGAGCAGTTCTTC
CDR3 protein: CASSERRGRANYNEQFF

J gene: TRBJ2-7
clone size: NA
CDR3 length: 14
V gene: TRBV5-1
D gene: TRBD2
CDR3 DNA: TGCGCCAGCAGCTCGGGGGGAGTCCGCGACGAGCAGTACTTC
CDR3 protein: CASSSGGVRDEQYF

J gene: TRBJ2-5
clone size: NA
CDR3 length: 13
V gene: TRBV15
D gene: NA
CDR3 DNA: TGTGCCACTAGAGGTTCAGGGGCAGAGACCCAGTACTTC
CDR3 protein: CATRGSGAETQYF

J gene: TRBJ1-1
clone size: NA
CDR3 length: 14
V gene: TRBV6-1
D gene: NA
CDR3 DNA: TGTGCCAGCAGTGAAGAGGGGGAGAGCACTGAAGCTTTCTTT
CDR3 protein: CASSEEGESTEAFF

J gene: TRBJ2-7
clone size: NA
CDR3 length: 14
V gene: TRBV7-8
D gene: NA
CDR3 DNA: TGTGCCAGCAAGGGGAGTAGGGTGGGCTACGAGCAGTACTTC
CDR3 protein: CASKGSRVGYEQYF

J gene: TRBJ2-2
clone size: many
CDR3 length: 13
V gene: TRBV6-4
D gene: NA
CDR3 DNA: TGTGCCAGCAGTGACTCGGGGAGCGGAGAGCTGTTTTTT
CDR3 protein: CASSDSGSGELFF

J gene: TRBJ2-1
clone size: NA
CDR3 length: 15
V gene: TRBV20-1
D gene: TRBD2
CDR3 DNA: TGCAGTGCTAGGGGAGCGGGGGGGCCCGGGAATGAGCAGTTCTTC
CDR3 protein: CSARGAGGPGNEQFF

J gene: TRBJ2-3
clone size: few
CDR3 length: 14
V gene: TRBV20-1
D gene: TRBD2
CDR3 DNA: TGCAGTGCTAGAGATGGAAGCGGGAAGACCCAGCAGTATTTT
CDR3 protein: CSARDGSGKTQQYF

J gene: TRBJ2-5
clone size: NA
CDR3 length: 14
V gene: TRBV10-1
D gene: NA
CDR3 DNA: TGCGCCAGCAGTTATTTTGGCCCCTCGGAGACCCAGTACTTC
CDR3 protein: CASSYFGPSETQYF

J gene: TRBJ2-7
clone size: NA
CDR3 length: 15
V gene: TRBV7-2
D gene: TRBD2
CDR3 DNA: TGTGCCAGCACCTTGGGGGGGATGAGCTCCTACGAGCAGTACTTC
CDR3 protein: CASTLGGMSSYEQYF

J gene: TRBJ2-7
clone size: few
CDR3 length: 12
V gene: TRBV20-1
D gene: NA
CDR3 DNA: TGCAGTGCTAGAGGTCGCAGGGACGAGCAGTACTTC
CDR3 protein: CSARGRRDEQYF

J gene: TRBJ1-6
clone size: NA
CDR3 length: 14
V gene: TRBV7-9
D gene: NA
CDR3 DNA: TGTGCCAGCAGCTTGAGTCTGGGGAATTCACCCCTCCACTTT
CDR3 protein: CASSLSLGNSPLHF

J gene: TRBJ2-7
clone size: once
CDR3 length: 11
V gene: TRBV7-9
D gene: NA
CDR3 DNA: TGTGCCAGCAGCTTCTCCGCGGCGCAGTACTTC
CDR3 protein: CASSFSAAQYF

J gene: TRBJ1-1
clone size: NA
CDR3 length: 13
V gene: TRBV7-2
D gene: NA
CDR3 DNA: TGTGCCAGCTTGCGGGGGATGAACACTGAAGCTTTCTTT
CDR3 protein: CASLRGMNTEAFF

J gene: TRBJ1-2
clone size: NA
CDR3 length: 14
V gene: TRBV9
D gene: NA
CDR3 DNA: TGTGCCAGCAGCGTAGATCAGGGAACCTATGGCTACACCTTC
CDR3 protein: CASSVDQGTYGYTF

J gene: TRBJ1-4
clone size: NA
CDR3 length: 15
V gene: TRBV15
D gene: NA
CDR3 DNA: TGTGCCACCAGCAGAGATATTGAGGCCTCCGAAAAACTGTTTTTT
CDR3 protein: CATSRDIEASEKLFF